Each of the 30 T cell receptor beta chains below was sequenced from the same sample in a study of shared clonotypes between healthy human individuals. The method was immunoSEQ multiplex PCR; TCRdb's version includes in-frame clones alone and lacks a portion of them. The table lists 450,000 to 600,000 clones, 60% to 85% of them singletons. Sequenced sample: PBMCs. These receptors all stem from a woman aged 40-49 years in good health. Some clones in this sample may be carry-over from other donors' samples.

The chain carries TRBV10-2 and TRBJ2-1, with 8 bases aligning to TRBD2. The CDR3 sequence is 17 residues long. Losses at the gene ends were 0 bases for V and 8 bases for J; bases not matched to a gene: 12. CDR1 is WSHSY and CDR2 is SAAADI in the germline V gene. CDR3 amino acids: CASSESTAGGVRDEQFF. The CDR3 DNA is TGCGCCAGCAGTGAGTCGACCGCGGGAGGCGTTCGGGATGAGCAGTTCTTC.

This clone was recorded only once. The V gene is TRBV18, the J gene TRBJ2-7; 8 positions agree with TRBD1. The CDR3 extends over 15 amino acids. Germline V gives CDR1 KGHSH, CDR2 LQKENI. Unmatched junction bases numbered 10, after V lost 6 bases and J lost 3 bases. CDR3 DNA sequence: TGTGCCAGCTCCGCCTCCACAGGGGGTCGCTACGAGCAGTACTTC. Protein: CASSASTGGRYEQYF.

This clone was found once. The J gene is TRBJ2-1, the V gene TRBV5-6; D may be TRBD1 (5 bases). V lost 1 base, J lost 10 bases, and 27 bases lay in between. Germline assignment: CDR1 SGHDT and CDR2 YYEEEE. This CDR3 spans 18 amino acids. The CDR3 DNA sequence: TGTGCCAGCAGCTTGAGGGGCCCAACCCGGAAACGGCTGGACGAGCAGTTCTTC. Translated, it gives CASSLRGPTRKRLDEQFF.

V usage is TRBV5-4 and J usage is TRBJ2-1; the D gene is possibly TRBD2 (6 bases). From germline, CDR1 is SGHNT and CDR2 YYREEE (reference sequence). Trimming pared 3 bases from V and 2 bases from J, leaving 15 bases between. The CDR3 totals 16 residues. This CDR3 reads CASSSSWGGAYNEQFF. The CDR3 DNA reads TGTGCCAGCAGCTCCTCTTGGGGAGGCGCCTACAATGAGCAGTTCTTC. The complete variable domain, with remaining parts taken from reference TRBV5-4 and TRBJ2-1, reads ETGVTQSPTHLIKTRGQQVTLRCSSQSGHNTVSWYQQALGQGPQFIFQYYREEENGRGNFPPRFSGLQFPNYSSELNVNALELDDSALYLCASSSSWGGAYNEQFFGPGTRLTVL.

V is TRBV30 and J is TRBJ1-5; D ambiguous. This CDR3 contains 13 residues. Germline loops: CDR1 GTSNPN, CDR2 SVGIG (reference sequence). Between the trimmed V and J ends, which lost 1 base and 5 bases, there was a span of 9 bases. The CDR3 sequence is CAWSANLDQPQHF. Written as DNA, the CDR3 is TGTGCCTGGAGTGCCAACCTAGATCAGCCCCAGCATTTT.

This clone came up a few times. The chain recombines TRBV5-1 with TRBJ1-2; D is unresolved. The CDR3 runs to 14 residues. Germline V CDR1 and CDR2: SGHRS, YFSETQ. Deletions cut 0 bases from V and 4 bases from J, with 10 bases between. Written as DNA, the CDR3 is TGCGCCAGCAGCTTGGATGCAGGCGGCTATGGCTACACCTTC. Encoded protein: CASSLDAGGYGYTF. The whole variable domain, filled in from reference TRBV5-1 and TRBJ1-2, reads KAGVTQTPRYLIKTRGQQVTLSCSPISGHRSVSWYQQTPGQGLQFLFEYFSETQRNKGNFPGRFSGRQFSNSRSEMNVSTLELGDSALYLCASSLDAGGYGYTFGSGTRLTVV.

The chain employs TRBV5-1 and TRBJ2-1, with 7 bases identical to TRBD2. V lost 1 base and J lost 9; bases outside the gene matches: 7. The germline V gene encodes CDR1 SGHRS and CDR2 YFSETQ. The CDR3 covers 14 residues. CDR3 in amino acids: CASSLREGQGEQFF. The CDR3 DNA sequence: TGCGCCAGCAGCTTGAGGGAGGGCCAGGGTGAGCAGTTCTTC.

V gene TRBV7-9 combines with J gene TRBJ1-4, with TRBD1 as a possible D gene (5 bases). CDR3 length: 15 amino acids. The germline V gene has CDR1 SEHNR and CDR2 FQNEAQ (reference sequence). Between the trimmed V and J ends, which lost 2 bases and 0 bases, there was a span of 7 bases. The CDR3 loop reads CASSLLTATNEKLFF. Here the CDR3 DNA reads TGTGCCAGCAGCTTATTGACAGCAACTAATGAAAAACTGTTTTTT.

The V and J genes are TRBV30 and TRBJ1-2; D possibly corresponds to TRBD1 (6 bases). From germline, CDR1 is GTSNPN and CDR2 SVGIG (reference sequence). This CDR3 has 13 residues. V lost 3 bases, J lost 5 bases, and 13 bases lay in between. The CDR3 sequence: CAWRSRGRYGYTF. In DNA, the CDR3 is TGTGCCTGGAGATCCAGGGGACGGTATGGCTACACCTTC.

V usage is TRBV11-2 and J usage is TRBJ1-2, with D hard to call. The CDR3 contains 12 residues. V was trimmed by 3 bases and J by 5 bases, leaving 7 bases between them. Germline V gene lookup returns CDR1 SGHAT and CDR2 FQNNGV. The CDR3, as DNA: TGTGCCAGCAGCTTTACGGCTTATGGCTACACCTTC. Its translation is CASSFTAYGYTF.

J is TRBJ2-1 and V is TRBV11-2; 8 positions match TRBD2. Per germline, CDR1 SGHAT and CDR2 FQNNGV. After removal of 3 bases from V and 3 bases from J, the junction contained 4 bases not matched to a gene. The CDR3 consists of 15 residues. Here the CDR3 DNA reads TGTGCCAGCAGCTTCAGCGGGGGAAACTACAATGAGCAGTTCTTC. It specifies CASSFSGGNYNEQFF.

The V and J genes are TRBV30 and TRBJ2-2, with D hard to call. The V gene's germline CDR1 is GTSNPN and CDR2 SVGIG (reference sequence). CDR3 length: 14 amino acids. Trimming removed 0 bases at V and 0 bases at J, with 5 bases between. CDR3 sequence (DNA): TGTGCCTGGAGTGTGACACCGAACACCGGGGAGCTGTTTTTT. It codes for CAWSVTPNTGELFF. The full variable domain, completed using reference TRBV30 and TRBJ2-2, is SQTIHQWPATLVQPVGSPLSLECTVEGTSNPNLYWYRQAAGRGLQLLFYSVGIGQISSEVPQNLSASRPQDRQFILSSKKLLLSDSGFYLCAWSVTPNTGELFFGEGSRLTVL.

The chain links TRBV13 to TRBJ2-1, with 9 bases matching TRBD2. The CDR3 loop spans 14 amino acids. The germline V gene encodes CDR1 PRHDT and CDR2 FYEKMQ (reference sequence). The trim removed 4 bases at V and 6 bases at J, leaving 4 bases unmatched. The DNA for the CDR3 is TGTGCCAGCAGCTCGGGACTAGCCATCAATGAGCAGTTCTTC. Protein sequence: CASSSGLAINEQFF.

The rearrangement joins TRBV5-5 to TRBJ1-1; a possible D gene is TRBD1 (5 bases). Trimming took off 4 bases at V and 1 base at J, with 11 bases between the two ends. The CDR3 covers 14 residues. The germline V gene has CDR1 SGHKS and CDR2 YYEKEE (reference sequence). CDR3 coding DNA: TGTGCCAGCAGCCAGCCCGGGGCGAACACTGAAGCTTTCTTT. Encoded protein: CASSQPGANTEAFF.

V gene TRBV20-1 combines with J gene TRBJ2-1; D is unresolved. The V gene's germline CDR1 is DFQATT and CDR2 SNEGSKA (reference sequence). The V end was cut by 3 bases, the J end by 8 bases, with 8 bases between. The CDR3 covers 11 residues. CDR3 in amino acids: CSASPRDEQFF. CDR3 coding DNA: TGCAGTGCTAGCCCCCGGGATGAGCAGTTCTTC.

Only one count was recorded for this clone. The rearrangement uses TRBV27 and TRBJ2-1, with D perhaps given as TRBD1 or TRBD2 (5 bases each). Germline values: CDR1 MNHEY, CDR2 SMNVEV (reference sequence). This CDR3 has 12 residues. The V gene lost 5 bases and the J gene lost 10 bases, with 12 bases spanning the gap. In nucleotides, the CDR3 is TGTGCCAGCAGTCGCGCCTGGGGGGAGCAGTTCTTC. Translated: CASSRAWGEQFF.

The J gene is TRBJ2-3, the V gene TRBV2; D is unclear. Trimming left V 4 bases short and J 2 bases short, with 7 bases between. The CDR3 runs 13 residues. CDR1 is SNHLY, CDR2 FYNNEI, per germline. This chain's CDR3 is CASSGETTDTQYF. In DNA, the CDR3 is TGTGCCAGCAGTGGAGAGACCACAGATACGCAGTATTTT.

The rearrangement uses TRBV18 and TRBJ2-7, with D perhaps TRBD1 (6 bases). Germline loops: CDR1 KGHSH, CDR2 LQKENI. The CDR3 sequence is 15 residues long. Trimming took off 3 bases at V and 0 bases at J, with 12 bases between the two ends. CDR3 residues: CASSPPQGSSYEQYF. The CDR3 DNA is TGTGCCAGCTCACCGCCCCAGGGGAGCTCCTACGAGCAGTACTTC.

This chain joins TRBV13 and TRBJ2-7, with no clear D. V lost 5 bases and J lost 6, with 8 bases in between. Germline V gives CDR1 PRHDT, CDR2 FYEKMQ (reference sequence). The length of the CDR3 is 11 residues. CDR3 loop: CASSPHSEQYF. CDR3 DNA sequence: TGTGCCAGCAGCCCCCATAGCGAGCAGTACTTC.

This clone was recorded at least ten times. The J gene is TRBJ1-1, the V gene TRBV29-1; TRBD1 aligns across 8 bases. Germline lookup yields CDR1 SQVTM and CDR2 ANQGSEA. CDR3 length equals 14 residues. Losses at the gene ends were 7 bases for V and 3 bases for J; bases not matched to a gene: 10. The CDR3 nucleotides are TGCAGCGCCGCTGACAGGGGAGAGTACACTGAAGCTTTCTTT. This gives the protein CSAADRGEYTEAFF.

In its sample, this clone was seen many times. J is TRBJ2-7 and V is TRBV6-1; D may be TRBD1 (6 bases). Germline V gene sequence: CDR1 MNHNS, CDR2 SASEGT. The CDR3 is 15 amino acids. V gave up 0 bases and J gave up 6 bases, with 15 bases separating them. As DNA, the CDR3 is TGTGCCAGCAGTGAAGCGGCCGGGACAAGAAGCGAGCAGTACTTC. This encodes CASSEAAGTRSEQYF.

This clone was seen more than once but under ten times. The chain has TRBV19 and TRBJ2-6; no clear D gene. The germline V gene has CDR1 LNHDA and CDR2 SQIVND (reference sequence). The CDR3 totals 16 residues. V shed 1 base and J shed 3 bases, with 10 bases lying between them. In DNA form, the CDR3 reads TGTGCCAGTAGTATAGTGCGGCAGTTTGGGGCCAACGTCCTGACTTTC. Translated, it gives CASSIVRQFGANVLTF.

The chain employs TRBV7-2 and TRBJ2-7, with D unclear. The CDR3 totals 14 residues. V dropped 5 bases and J dropped 0 bases, with 11 bases sitting between them. CDR1 and CDR2 from the germline V gene are SGHTA and FQGNSA. The CDR3 DNA follows: TGTGCCAGCAGCCGTCGAGAGAGCTCCTACGAGCAGTACTTC. Protein sequence: CASSRRESSYEQYF.

The V and J genes are TRBV19 and TRBJ1-5; D unresolved. Deletions cut 4 bases from V and 8 bases from J, with 9 bases between. The CDR3 runs to 12 residues. The germline CDR1 and CDR2 sequences are LNHDA and SQIVND (reference sequence). In DNA form, the CDR3 reads TGTGCCAGTAGTACCCCCCCGGAGCCCCAGCATTTT. Translated: CASSTPPEPQHF.

The rearrangement uses TRBV4-2 and TRBJ2-1; the D is unclear. V shed 1 base and J shed 0 bases, with 7 bases lying between them. This CDR3 is 15 amino acids long. The V gene's germline CDR1 is LGHNA and CDR2 YNFKEQ. CDR3 sequence: CASSQGGSSYNEQFF. CDR3 coding DNA: TGTGCCAGCAGCCAAGGGGGTAGCTCCTACAATGAGCAGTTCTTC.

This clone has only a few counts. This chain uses TRBV5-1 with TRBJ1-1; D gene unclear. Between the trimmed V and J ends, which lost 0 bases and 1 base, there was a span of 10 bases. CDR3 length: 15 residues. CDR1 is SGHRS and CDR2 is YFSETQ in the germline V gene. The CDR3 nucleotides are TGCGCCAGCAGCTTGGCTTTGCCAGGGAACACTGAAGCTTTCTTT. This encodes CASSLALPGNTEAFF.

This chain links TRBV7-9 with TRBJ1-1; maybe TRBD1 (6 bases). The CDR3 spans 18 residues. V gave up 1 base and J gave up 0 bases, with 18 bases separating them. Germline assignment: CDR1 SEHNR and CDR2 FQNEAQ (reference sequence). CDR3 DNA: TGTGCCAGCAGCTTAGAAGGGTACAGGGTCATTCTGAACACTGAAGCTTTCTTT. The encoded protein is CASSLEGYRVILNTEAFF. The full variable domain, with the rest looked up from reference TRBV7-9 and TRBJ1-1, is DTGVSQNPRHKITKRGQNVTFRCDPISEHNRLYWYRQTLGQGPEFLTYFQNEAQLEKSRLLSDRFSAERPKGSFSTLEIQRTEQGDSAMYLCASSLEGYRVILNTEAFFGQGTRLTVV.

V gene TRBV29-1 combines with J gene TRBJ2-1; 13 bases match TRBD2. The CDR3 consists of 14 residues. Per the germline V gene, CDR1 is SQVTM and CDR2 is ANQGSEA. V was pared by 7 bases and J by 7 bases, with 7 bases of the junction left unmatched. CDR3 in amino acids: CSAGEGLAGNEQFF. The CDR3 region has the DNA TGCAGCGCAGGCGAGGGACTAGCGGGAAATGAGCAGTTCTTC.

The chain employs TRBV14 and TRBJ2-5; D ambiguous. Germline V gene data show CDR1 as SGHDN and CDR2 as FVKESK. V shed 1 base and J shed 5 bases, with 8 bases lying between them. CDR3 length: 13 residues. The CDR3 coding sequence is TGTGCCAGCAGCCAAGTATCGTTCGAGACCCAGTACTTC. Amino acid sequence: CASSQVSFETQYF.

The V call is TRBV10-2, the J call TRBJ1-1; no reliable D call. Germline V lookup: CDR1 WSHSY, CDR2 SAAADI. The CDR3 totals 14 residues. V was cut by 6 bases and J by 1 base, with 12 bases left in between. CDR3 region: CASRKSGPNTEAFF. CDR3 DNA sequence: TGCGCCAGCAGGAAATCAGGTCCGAACACTGAAGCTTTCTTT.